A single sample is the source of the 19 T cell receptor beta chains below, sequenced in a study of T-cell memory formation after mild COVID-19. One entry per CDR3 protein results from TCRdb running MiXCR on the 5' RACE reads. The repertoire consists of fewer than 300,000 distinct CDR3 sequences, with roughly a sixth occurring once and the leading ten covering 22%. Sample: PBMCs or a T cell subset sorted from them (not recorded which). These receptors came from a man aged 18-30 years who had mild COVID-19 (a few samples of this study predate the infection). Cell type and time point are not known.

V usage is TRBV5-1 and J usage is TRBJ2-5; no reliable D call. V gave up 5 bases and J gave up 2 bases, with 10 bases separating them. From germline, CDR1 is SGHRS and CDR2 YFSETQ. This CDR3 comprises 13 residues. CDR3 in DNA: TGCGCCAGCAGTCCGCTGACACAAGAGACCCAGTACTTC. Translation gives CASSPLTQETQYF.

In this sample, this clonotype turned up a few times. The V call is TRBV7-2, the J call TRBJ2-3; D remains ambiguous. CDR1 is SGHTA and CDR2 is FQGNSA in the germline V gene. The CDR3 covers 14 residues. Trimming left V 7 bases short and J 2 bases short, with 13 bases between. CDR3 sequence reads: CASTPFALTDTQYF. DNA for the CDR3: TGTGCCAGCACCCCCTTCGCCCTCACAGATACGCAGTATTTT.

The chain has TRBV12-3 or TRBV12-4 and TRBJ1-2; tentatively, D is TRBD1 (5 bases). This CDR3 contains 14 residues. The V and J ends lost 3 bases and 6 bases respectively, with 14 bases between them. CDR3 amino acids: CASSFQGVKDGYTF. The CDR3 DNA follows: TGTGCCAGCAGTTTTCAGGGAGTGAAGGATGGCTACACCTTC.

This chain uses TRBV7-3 with TRBJ2-7; D gene unclear. Germline CDR1 and CDR2: SGHTA and FQGTGA. The CDR3 runs 13 residues. Trimming stripped 5 bases from V and 13 bases from J, with 21 bases between. CDR3 bases: TGTGCCAGCAGCCCACAAACGGGCACCAGGCTATACTTC. Protein product: CASSPQTGTRLYF. The entire variable domain, with the rest obtained from reference TRBV7-3 and TRBJ2-7, is as follows: GAGVSQTPSNKVTEKGKYVELRCDPISGHTALYWYRQSLGQGPEFLIYFQGTGAADDSGLPNDRFFAVRPEGSVSTLKIQRTERGDSAVYLCASSPQTGTRLYFGPGTRLTVT.

This clonotype was detected only a few times. The chain joins TRBV6-2 or TRBV6-3 to TRBJ2-7, with 10 bases matching TRBD2. V trimming: 4 bases; J trimming: 5 bases; junction bases outside the gene matches: 14. This CDR3 is 17 amino acids long. CDR1 and CDR2 from the germline V gene are MNHEY and SVGEGT. The CDR3 DNA reads TGTGCCAGCAGTTCCCAGCGGGGGGGCCGTTACCTCCACGAGCAGTACGTC. Its translation: CASSSQRGGRYLHEQYV.

This clonotype was seen a handful of times. The chain employs TRBV4-2 and TRBJ1-1; tentative D call: TRBD1 (6 bases). The CDR3 spans 15 residues. Germline V gene lookup returns CDR1 LGHNA and CDR2 YNFKEQ. Deletions cut 1 base from V and 0 bases from J, with 9 bases between. In DNA form, the CDR3 reads TGTGCCAGCAGCCAAGGGGGGGGCGTGAACACTGAAGCTTTCTTT. It specifies CASSQGGGVNTEAFF.

This clonotype was seen at least ten times. The rearrangement joins TRBV27 to TRBJ1-5; D uncertain. The V and J ends lost 2 bases and 0 bases respectively, with 8 bases between them. Germline V gene sequence: CDR1 MNHEY, CDR2 SMNVEV (reference sequence). This CDR3 comprises 15 residues. CDR3 DNA sequence: TGTGCCAGCAGTTTACTTGGGGATAGCAATCAGCCCCAGCATTTT. As protein: CASSLLGDSNQPQHF.

The V gene is TRBV27, the J gene TRBJ2-3; tentatively, D is TRBD2 (6 bases). Trimming removed 4 bases from V and 0 bases from J, with 8 bases in between. The CDR3 is 14 amino acids. CDR1 is MNHEY, CDR2 SMNVEV, per germline (reference sequence). The CDR3 DNA follows: TGTGCCAGCAGTTCCCGGGGGAGCACAGATACGCAGTATTTT. This codes for CASSSRGSTDTQYF.

This clonotype was recorded a few times. CDR3 sequence: CASSQKAVQQPQHF. The CDR3 nucleotides are TGCGCCAGCAGCCAGAAGGCAGTCCAACAGCCCCAGCATTTT. The J gene is TRBJ1-5, the V gene TRBV4-1; D not resolved. Looked up from germline, CDR1 is MGHRA and CDR2 is YSYEKL. The germline V and J ends were trimmed by 3 bases and 7 bases, with 13 bases remaining between them. The CDR3 spans 14 residues.

This clonotype has more than one count but fewer than ten. The CDR3 coding sequence is TGTGCCAGTAGATTCCGGGACAACAATAGGGCTGTGAACACTGAAGCTTTCTTT. Translation: CASRFRDNNRAVNTEAFF. This sequence joins TRBV19 and TRBJ1-1; maybe TRBD1 (6 bases). The CDR3 contains 18 residues. Germline V CDR1 and CDR2: LNHDA, SQIVND (reference sequence). V was clipped by 6 bases and J by 0 bases, with 23 bases between them. Variable domain in full (rest from reference TRBV19 and TRBJ1-1): DGGITQSPKYLFRKEGQNVTLSCEQNLNHDAMYWYRQDPGQGLRLIYYSQIVNDFQKGDIAEGYSVSREKKESFPLTVTSAQKNPTAFYLCASRFRDNNRAVNTEAFFGQGTRLTVV.

This clonotype has just a few counts. The V gene is TRBV7-2, the J gene TRBJ2-7, with D hard to call. CDR3 size: 11 residues. CDR1 and CDR2 (germline): SGHTA, FQGNSA. Trimming removed 5 bases from V and 4 bases from J, with 6 bases in between. CDR3 sequence: CASSPQYEQYF. CDR3 nucleotides: TGTGCCAGCAGCCCACAGTACGAGCAGTACTTC.

The rearrangement joins TRBV7-9 to TRBJ1-4; tentatively, D is TRBD1 (6 bases). CDR3 length: 14 residues. Germline V gene sequence: CDR1 SEHNR, CDR2 FQNEAQ (reference sequence). Trimming removed 1 base from V and 6 bases from J, with 9 bases in between. The CDR3 nucleotides are TGTGCCAGCAGCTTAGGGGACATTTATGAAAAACTGTTTTTT. The encoded protein is CASSLGDIYEKLFF.

The gene calls are TRBV27 and TRBJ1-5; the D is unclear. The CDR3 extends over 14 amino acids. V gave up 6 bases and J gave up 9 bases, with 18 bases separating them. Per germline, CDR1 MNHEY and CDR2 SMNVEV (reference sequence). CDR3 coding DNA: TGTGCCAGCAGCCGGAGGGAGGGTCTTCGGCCCCAGCATTTT. This gives the protein CASSRREGLRPQHF.

This clonotype was counted a few times. The chain couples TRBV7-8 to TRBJ2-1; D gene uncertain. The CDR3 spans 12 residues. Germline V gene lookup returns CDR1 SGHVS and CDR2 FQNEAQ. V dropped 5 bases and J dropped 13 bases, with 15 bases sitting between them. The CDR3: CASSPHSLGQFF. The CDR3 DNA follows: TGTGCCAGCAGCCCACACAGTCTCGGCCAGTTCTTC.

This clonotype has more than one count but fewer than ten. This sequence joins TRBV4-3 and TRBJ2-5, with 14 bases identical to TRBD2. Germline-derived CDR1 and CDR2 are LGHNA and YSLEER. This CDR3 has 15 amino acids. The junction had 5 bases not matched to a gene; V was cut back by 6 bases and J by 5 bases. In DNA form, the CDR3 reads TGCGCCAGCAGTCGACTAGCGGGGGGGCCCGAGACCCAGTACTTC. Translation: CASSRLAGGPETQYF.

This clonotype was seen more than once but under ten times. V gene TRBV6-6 combines with J gene TRBJ2-7, with TRBD2 matching 8 bases. The V and J ends lost 6 bases and 2 bases, in that order; junction bases with no gene match: 9. The CDR3 is made up of 15 amino acids. CDR1 MNHNY and CDR2 SVGAGI come from the germline V gene (reference sequence). The CDR3 DNA follows: TGTGCCAGCAGCCCTATAGCGGGGAGGCCCTACGAGCAGTACGTC. Protein sequence: CASSPIAGRPYEQYV.

This chain links TRBV7-6 with TRBJ2-1; D may match TRBD1 or TRBD2 (5 bases each). The CDR3 contains 12 residues. The V and J ends lost 2 bases and 9 bases respectively, with 8 bases between them. Germline values: CDR1 SGHVS, CDR2 FNYEAQ. CDR3 residues: CASSLTRGEQFF. In DNA, the CDR3 is TGTGCCAGCAGCTTAACTAGGGGTGAGCAGTTCTTC.

The V call is TRBV7-9, the J call TRBJ1-2, with D unclear. Germline-derived CDR1 and CDR2 are SEHNR and FQNEAQ (reference sequence). This CDR3 has 14 amino acids. V gave up 2 bases and J gave up 4 bases, with 11 bases separating them. Written as DNA, the CDR3 is TGTGCCAGCAGCTTATCGGAGTCGGGCTATGGCTACACCTTC. Its protein product is CASSLSESGYGYTF.

The chain joins TRBV5-1 to TRBJ1-2; 7 positions match TRBD1. Germline CDR1 SGHRS, CDR2 YFSETQ. J gave up 4 bases and V 0 bases, and 12 bases lay outside the gene matches. CDR3 length: 17 residues. The CDR3 region is CASSLDPTGRGAYGYTF. As DNA, the CDR3 is TGCGCCAGCAGCTTGGACCCGACAGGGAGAGGTGCCTATGGCTACACCTTC. Full variable domain (missing parts from reference TRBV5-1 and TRBJ1-2): KAGVTQTPRYLIKTRGQQVTLSCSPISGHRSVSWYQQTPGQGLQFLFEYFSETQRNKGNFPGRFSGRQFSNSRSEMNVSTLELGDSALYLCASSLDPTGRGAYGYTFGSGTRLTVV.